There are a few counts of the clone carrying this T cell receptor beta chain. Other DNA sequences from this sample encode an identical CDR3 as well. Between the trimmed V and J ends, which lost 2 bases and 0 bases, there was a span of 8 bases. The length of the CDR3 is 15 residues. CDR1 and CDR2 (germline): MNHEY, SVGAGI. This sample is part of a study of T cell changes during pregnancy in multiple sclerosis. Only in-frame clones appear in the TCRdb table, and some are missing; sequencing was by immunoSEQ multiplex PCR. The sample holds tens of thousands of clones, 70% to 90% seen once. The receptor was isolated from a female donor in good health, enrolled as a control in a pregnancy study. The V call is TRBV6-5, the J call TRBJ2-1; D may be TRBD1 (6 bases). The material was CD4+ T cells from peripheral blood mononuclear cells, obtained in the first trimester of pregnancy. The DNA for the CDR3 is TGTGCCAGCAGTTACGGGGGCAGCTCCTACAATGAGCAGTTCTTC. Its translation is CASSYGGSSYNEQFF.